The present TCR beta chain was sequenced within a study of OX40 agonist ivuxolimab in advanced cancers. Findings of the study overall: Both blood CD4+ and CD8+ T cells showed clonal growth by week 6 at 0.1 to 3.0 mg/kg.

Turning to this clone: Its antigen is unidentified.

This CDR3 comprises 14 residues. Germline V gene lookup returns CDR1 LGHNA and CDR2 YSLEER. V lost 4 bases to trimming and J lost 6 bases; unmatched junction nucleotides: 5. Profiling relied on immunoSEQ multiplex PCR, and the TCRdb table lists in-frame clones only, not all of them. The sample holds roughly 80,000 clones, around four fifths seen once. The sequence came from an adult with an advanced solid tumor such as melanoma, head and neck, liver or kidney cancer. The source material was CD4+ or CD8+ T cells sorted from blood, sampled in a trial of the OX40 agonist ivuxolimab. The chain recombines TRBV4-3 with TRBJ1-4, with 7 bases matching TRBD1. This CDR3 is CASSPRQGYEKLFF. The CDR3 coding sequence is TGCGCCAGCAGCCCGCGACAGGGCTATGAAAAACTGTTTTTT.